This T cell receptor (beta chain) was profiled in a study of beta chain features in type 1 diabetes. Turning to the study itself: In all, around 110,000,000 sorted cells from all samples were analyzed.

Study-wide findings and caveats: Within the patient group, naive, central memory and Treg TCRB repertoires appeared more similar to each other than within healthy donors. The study found moderately but significantly shorter TCRB CDR3s in all four CD4+ subsets of Type 1 diabetes patients.

The isolated RNA, all of it, was reverse transcribed, so expressed TCRB transcripts were what got sequenced. Profiling relied on immunoSEQ multiplex PCR, and the TCRdb table lists in-frame clones only, not all of them. The sample contains around 250,000 clones, about 15% of which appear only once. This CDR3 is built from 14 residues. Germline V gene data show CDR1 as SGHRS and CDR2 as YFSETQ. V lost 2 bases, J lost 6 bases, and 1 base stayed unmatched. Concerning this clone: Its antigen is not known.

The authors sorted CD4+ naive, central memory, regulatory and stem cell-like memory cells via CD45RO/CCR7/CD25/CD127/CD95/CD27. All of the sorted populations showed purity greater than 98%. The origin of this receptor is a man aged 25 to 40 with type 1 diabetes. The chain employs TRBV5-1 and TRBJ1-5; 11 bases match TRBD1. What was sequenced was naive CD4+ T cells from blood. This CDR3 is CASSFGTGGQPQHF. The CDR3 nucleotides are TGCGCCAGCAGCTTTGGGACAGGGGGTCAGCCCCAGCATTTT.